This T cell receptor (beta chain) was documented in a study of graft-versus-host responses after intestinal transplantation. Sequencing was performed with immunoSEQ multiplex PCR; in TCRdb, only in-frame clones are kept and a portion is missing. The table has tens of thousands of clones, approximately 90% seen once; the top ten hold more than 15%. General observations from the study: GvH clones were found in recipient marrow; some appeared first in ileum or blood.

Lymphocytes (intraepithelial and lamina propria) were released by processing the graft tissue. The CDR3 spans 12 residues. Trimming took off 6 bases at V and 5 bases at J, with 9 bases between the two ends. Germline values: CDR1 WSHSY, CDR2 SAAADI. Comment on this clone: The antigen is unknown.

This chain links TRBV10-2 with TRBJ2-3; D is unresolved. The sequencing used ileum tissue, collected 204 days after intestinal transplant. This receptor was taken from a human patient who received an intestinal transplant, so some T cells may come from the graft donor. For the CDR3, the DNA is TGCGCCAGCAGAACCCGCGGAGATACGCAGTATTTT. Translated: CASRTRGDTQYF.